Below are 27 T cell receptor beta chains sequenced from a single sample in a study of kidney transplant recipient with SARS-CoV-2 infection. TCRdb used MiXCR to reprocess the reads, holding one entry per CDR3 protein. The repertoire holds under 250,000 distinct CDR3 sequences, with more than 25% as singletons. Specimen: a blood sample, collected at baseline and on roughly day 110 from a kidney transplant recipient. The receptors here all came from a male patient aged 30 to 40 who had COVID-19 and was a kidney transplant recipient. Some of the T cells may derive from the graft donor.

This clonotype was observed at least ten times. This chain joins TRBV12-2 and TRBJ2-7; the DNA was not compared with TRBD1, the D call given in the table. TRBV12-2 corresponds to a pseudogene. This CDR3 comprises 15 residues. The CDR3 region is CASRWLDSGDYEQYF. CDR3 DNA sequence: TGTGCAAGTCGCTGGCTAGATTCGGGCGACTACGAGCAGTACTTC.

The rearrangement links TRBV7-2 to TRBJ2-3; 9 nucleotides agree with TRBD2. V was clipped by 2 bases and J by 6 bases; unmatched bases: 6. This CDR3 contains 15 residues. The V gene's germline CDR1 is SGHTA and CDR2 FQGNSA. The CDR3 spells CASSLIAGVDDTQYF. CDR3 DNA sequence: TGTGCCAGCAGCTTAATAGCGGGAGTAGACGATACGCAGTATTTT. Full variable domain (rest looked up from reference TRBV7-2 and TRBJ2-3): GAGVSQSPSNKVTEKGKDVELRCDPISGHTALYWYRQSLGQGLEFLIYFQGNSAPDKSGLPSDRFSAERTGGSVSTLTIQRTQQEDSAVYLCASSLIAGVDDTQYFGPGTRLTVL.

This clonotype was seen at least ten times. The chain combines TRBV7-9 with TRBJ1-1; 7 bases line up with TRBD1. V was clipped by 5 bases and J by 6 bases; unmatched bases: 12. From germline, CDR1 is SEHNR and CDR2 FQNEAQ (reference sequence). The CDR3 contains 15 residues. The CDR3 region has the DNA TGTGCCAGCAGCCTCACAGGGGCCCCCTTTCCTGAAGCTTTCTTT. Translation gives CASSLTGAPFPEAFF. Full variable domain (rest looked up from reference TRBV7-9 and TRBJ1-1): DTGVSQNPRHKITKRGQNVTFRCDPISEHNRLYWYRQTLGQGPEFLTYFQNEAQLEKSRLLSDRFSAERPKGSFSTLEIQRTEQGDSAMYLCASSLTGAPFPEAFFGQGTRLTVV.

V gene TRBV6-2 or TRBV6-3 combines with J gene TRBJ2-3; tentative D call: TRBD2 (5 bases). The CDR3 spans 17 residues. In germline, CDR1 is MNHEY, CDR2 SVGEGT. V lost 1 base to trimming and J lost 7 bases, with 21 bases between them. CDR3 in DNA: TGTGCCAGCAGTTACTGGGATGGACTGTTAGTAATCTATACGCAGTATTTT. Protein: CASSYWDGLLVIYTQYF.

This clonotype has only a few counts. Just one base apart from a much larger clone, this may be a read error. The chain employs TRBV12-3 or TRBV12-4 and TRBJ1-1, with unresolved D. The CDR3 contains 12 residues. With 4 bases removed from V and 11 bases from J, the gap between germline ends came to 14 bases. The CDR3 nucleotides read TGTGCCAGCAGTTCCCAAGGGAGAGACGCTTTCTTT. It yields the protein CASSSQGRDAFF.

J is TRBJ1-1 and V is TRBV5-6, with 9 bases identical to TRBD1. The CDR3 is 14 amino acids. V trimming: 4 bases; J trimming: 8 bases; junction bases outside the gene matches: 9. CDR1 SGHDT and CDR2 YYEEEE come from the germline V gene. This chain's CDR3 is CASSVGTGHFEAFF. CDR3 nucleotides: TGTGCCAGCAGCGTCGGGACAGGGCACTTCGAAGCTTTCTTT.

There are many counts of this clonotype. The rearrangement joins TRBV12-5 to TRBJ1-2, with D perhaps TRBD1 (5 bases). Per the germline V gene, CDR1 is LGHNT and CDR2 is FRNRAP. This CDR3 spans 17 amino acids. V lost 5 bases to trimming and J lost 4 bases, with 23 bases between them. CDR3 protein: CASGPCGLQGKTYGYTF. DNA for the CDR3: TGTGCTAGTGGTCCGTGTGGTTTGCAGGGAAAGACCTATGGCTACACCTTC.

This clonotype was seen ten or more times. The J gene is TRBJ1-2, the V gene TRBV25-1; D gene unclear. Trimming removed 5 bases from V and 4 bases from J, with 23 bases in between. The CDR3 extends over 17 amino acids. Germline V gene lookup returns CDR1 MGHDK and CDR2 SYGVNS. The CDR3 DNA is TGTGCCAGCAGTAGCAAGATAGAACTGGGAAAGACCTATGGCTACACCTTC. Translated: CASSSKIELGKTYGYTF.

Details on this clonotype: Just one base apart from a much larger clone, this may be a read error. This is likely a read error, given that the CDR3 carries no conserved phenylalanine or tryptophan at its end. This chain connects TRBV5-1 to TRBJ1-2; D remains ambiguous. The CDR3 is made up of 16 amino acids. Germline CDR1 is SGHRS and CDR2 is YFSETQ. V lost 7 bases, J lost 4 bases, and 23 bases lay in between. In DNA form, the CDR3 reads TGCGCCAGCTATGTGGCATCGGTTCGAAAGACCTATGGCTACACCATC. Translating it yields CASYVASVRKTYGYTI.

Turning to this clonotype: This probably arose from a read error, given a far larger clone one base away. This chain connects TRBV25-1 to TRBJ2-7, with D perhaps matching TRBD1 or TRBD2 (6 bases each). CDR1 is MGHDK, CDR2 SYGVNS, per germline. This CDR3 comprises 13 residues. This chain's CDR3 is CASSLGGGSGCTF. The DNA of the CDR3 is TGTGCCAGCTCCCTCGGGGGCGGCTCTGGCTGCACCTTC.

This chain joins TRBV7-2 and TRBJ2-5; 10 bases map to TRBD2. Per germline, CDR1 SGHTA and CDR2 FQGNSA. With V trimmed by 4 bases and J by 9 bases, 14 bases remained unmatched. This CDR3 has 16 residues. In DNA form, the CDR3 reads TGTGCCAGCAGCTCCAACCCACAGCGGGAGGGCCAGGCCCAGTACTTC. Translating it yields CASSSNPQREGQAQYF.

There are a few counts of this clonotype. This chain uses TRBV7-3 with TRBJ2-3, with D possibly being TRBD2 (7 bases). The V end lost 5 bases, the J end lost 3 bases, and 18 bases lay between the germline ends. Germline V lookup: CDR1 SGHTA, CDR2 FQGTGA. The CDR3 is made up of 16 amino acids. The CDR3 sequence is CASSPQGGGFTDTQYF. The CDR3 coding sequence is TGTGCCAGCAGCCCCCAAGGGGGGGGCTTTACAGATACGCAGTATTTT.

This chain uses TRBV14 with TRBJ1-4; 7 nucleotides match TRBD1. The J segment lost 4 bases and the V segment lost 4 bases, leaving 9 bases of the junction unmatched. CDR3 length: 16 residues. Per the germline V gene, CDR1 is SGHDN and CDR2 is FVKESK. The chain's CDR3 is CASSLLSTGINEKLFF. CDR3 nucleotide sequence: TGTGCCAGCAGCCTACTATCGACAGGGATTAATGAAAAACTGTTTTTT. The full variable domain, completed using reference TRBV14 and TRBJ1-4, is EAGVTQFPSHSVIEKGQTVTLRCDPISGHDNLYWYRRVMGKEIKFLLHFVKESKQDESGMPNNRFLAERTGGTYSTLKVQPAELEDSGVYFCASSLLSTGINEKLFFGSGTQLSVL.

This rearrangement joins TRBV12-3 or TRBV12-4 to TRBJ2-3, with unresolved D. The CDR3 is made up of 13 amino acids. V was cut by 5 bases and J by 3 bases, with 9 bases left in between. The CDR3 loop is CASSPLKTDTQYF. The CDR3 DNA follows: TGTGCCAGCAGTCCCCTTAAGACAGATACGCAGTATTTT.

Comment on this clonotype: The junction does not match germline at one end; this may be a read error. The chain links TRBV4-3 to TRBJ2-1; 14 bases align to TRBD2. This CDR3 comprises 17 residues. In germline, CDR1 is LGHNA, CDR2 YSLEER. The CDR3 is CAGSQVYGTSGGNEQFF. Here the CDR3 DNA reads TGCGCCGGCAGCCAAGTTTATGGGACTAGCGGGGGCAATGAGCAGTTCTTC.

In its sample, this clonotype was seen many times. This chain connects TRBV21-1 to TRBJ2-3; the table's D call, TRBD2, was not checked against the DNA. TRBV21-1 is given as a pseudogene. The CDR3 spans 15 residues. CDR3 DNA: TGTGCCAGCAGCGAGCGGGAGTGGATCACAGATACGCAGTATTTT. Amino acids: CASSEREWITDTQYF.

This clonotype was counted between two and nine times. Here the CDR3 DNA reads TGTGCCAGTAGTCCAAACCACCGGACTAGCGCCCAAGAGACCCAGTACTTC. Translating it yields CASSPNHRTSAQETQYF. The genes are TRBV19 and TRBJ2-5, with 9 bases matching TRBD2. The CDR3 contains 17 residues. V trimming: 5 bases; J trimming: 1 base; junction bases outside the gene matches: 11. Germline CDR1 LNHDA, CDR2 SQIVND (reference sequence).

This clonotype occurred many times. The chain recombines TRBV5-4 with TRBJ1-2; no clear D. Germline V gene lookup returns CDR1 SGHNT and CDR2 YYREEE (reference sequence). The V end was cut by 7 bases, the J end by 4 bases, with 23 bases between. CDR3 length equals 16 residues. CDR3 coding DNA: TGTGCCAGCCCCATTTACGTACCAGGAAAGACCTATGGCTACACCTTC. Translating it yields CASPIYVPGKTYGYTF.

A remark on this clonotype: One base away lies a much larger clone, so this may be a sequencing read error. This sequence joins TRBV20-1 and TRBJ1-6, with a weak D call TRBD1 (6 bases). Looked up from germline, CDR1 is DFQATT and CDR2 is SNEGSKA (reference sequence). CDR3 size: 13 residues. The CDR3 DNA follows: TGCAGTGCTAGGGATCCCACAGGGTTGCCCCCCCACTTT. Its protein is CSARDPTGLPPHF.

This clonotype was observed at least ten times. The rearrangement uses TRBV19 and TRBJ1-5; 7 nucleotides line up with TRBD1. From germline, CDR1 is LNHDA and CDR2 SQIVND (reference sequence). This CDR3 has 14 amino acids. Unmatched junction bases numbered 8, after V lost 5 bases and J lost 7 bases. The CDR3 DNA is TGTGCCAGTAGTCGCCAACAGGGGACCCAGCCCCAGCATTTT. Its translation is CASSRQQGTQPQHF.

At least ten counts were recorded for this clonotype. The J gene is TRBJ1-6, the V gene TRBV12-3 or TRBV12-4; tentatively, D is TRBD1 (5 bases). The CDR3 has 14 residues. V lost 6 bases and J 4 bases, leaving 10 bases between the germline ends. CDR3 region: CASRSGTYNSPLHF. CDR3 coding DNA: TGTGCCAGCAGGTCCGGGACGTATAATTCACCCCTCCACTTT.

As to this clonotype: A much larger clone sits a single nucleotide away, making a read error possible. The chain has TRBV28 and TRBJ1-2, with unresolved D. Germline CDR1 and CDR2: MDHEN and SYDVKM. This CDR3 is 16 amino acids long. The CDR3 DNA sequence: TGTGGCAGTATATATAGTGATAGCCGAAAGACCTATGGCTACACCTTC. Encoded protein: CGSIYSDSRKTYGYTF.

Note on this clonotype: A read error may explain this, as a much larger clone is one base away. This chain joins TRBV5-1 and TRBJ1-1, with D unclear. Germline V gene sequence: CDR1 SGHRS, CDR2 YFSETQ. This CDR3 spans 13 amino acids. V lost 5 bases and J 7 bases, leaving 15 bases between the germline ends. CDR3 protein: CASRVAPESEAFF. For the CDR3, the DNA is TGCGCCAGCAGGGTGGCCCCCGAGAGTGAAGCTTTCTTT.

About this clonotype: A much more abundant neighbour one base away suggests this may be a read error. The chain links TRBV2 to TRBJ2-3; 9 nucleotides match TRBD2. The CDR3 is 16 residues long. Per germline, CDR1 SNHLY and CDR2 FYNNEI. The DNA of the CDR3 is TGTGCCAGCAGTGATTCGGCGGGAGGGACCACAGATATGCAGTATTTT. Amino acids: CASSDSAGGTTDMQYF.

Many counts were recorded for this clonotype. The rearrangement uses TRBV7-9 and TRBJ1-4; no clear D gene. This CDR3 region has 16 residues. V gave up 5 bases and J gave up 5 bases, with 18 bases separating them. Germline V lookup: CDR1 SEHNR, CDR2 FQNEAQ (reference sequence). The CDR3 nucleotides read TGTGCCAGCAGCCTCCTGGACCGGACCGCGAATGAAAAACTGTTTTTT. Translating gives CASSLLDRTANEKLFF.

This clonotype was recorded at least ten times. The genes are TRBV21-1 and TRBJ2-7; the tabulated D call, TRBD1, remains unverified against the DNA. TRBV21-1 counts as a pseudogene. CDR3 size: 14 residues. CDR3 nucleotide sequence: TGTGCCAGCAGCGCAGGGGAGTTTGGGGGACAGGAGAACTTC. This encodes CASSAGEFGGQENF.

This sequence joins TRBV19 and TRBJ2-1, with D perhaps matching TRBD2 (6 bases). V was cut by 4 bases and J by 4 bases, with 17 bases left in between. This CDR3 region has 16 residues. Germline V gives CDR1 LNHDA, CDR2 SQIVND (reference sequence). For the CDR3, the DNA is TGTGCCAGTAGTAAATTATCTAGCGAGACTTACAATGAGCAGTTCTTC. It translates to CASSKLSSETYNEQFF.